A selection of T cell receptor beta chains follows, all from one sample in a study of blood T cell repertoires in COVID-19. Assay used: immunoSEQ multiplex PCR; TCRdb lists only in-frame clones, some missing. This sample has fewer than 400,000 clones, with approximately 86% found just once. Material for sequencing was peripheral blood. The receptors come from a human donor in a cohort sampled during active COVID-19. Each CDR3 is given with its conserved first and last residue. A D gene is named only where the DNA matches it firmly. Clone size is shown for a subset of rows, as once, few, many or a class of expanded clone.

V gene: TRBV6-5; D gene: TRBD1; J gene: TRBJ1-4; clone size: NA; CDR3 protein: CASTEGGQGYEKLFF; CDR3 DNA: TGTGCCAGCACCGAGGGGGGACAGGGGTATGAAAAACTGTTTTTT
V gene: TRBV29-1; D gene: NA; J gene: TRBJ2-5; clone size: NA; CDR3 protein: CSGGPREETQYF; CDR3 DNA: TGCAGCGGCGGGCCGCGGGAAGAGACCCAGTACTTC
V gene: TRBV6-5; D gene: NA; J gene: TRBJ1-5; clone size: NA; CDR3 protein: CASIRDGGDSPQHF; CDR3 DNA: TGTGCCAGCATCCGGGACGGCGGGGATTCGCCCCAGCATTTT
V gene: TRBV28; D gene: NA; J gene: TRBJ1-2; clone size: NA; CDR3 protein: CASISLGRLNYGYTF; CDR3 DNA: TGTGCCAGCATCTCTCTTGGCAGGCTAAACTATGGCTACACCTTC
V gene: TRBV4-2; D gene: TRBD1; J gene: TRBJ1-6; clone size: NA; CDR3 protein: CASSQDQGGGSYNSPLHF; CDR3 DNA: TGTGCCAGCAGCCAAGATCAGGGGGGTGGCTCCTATAATTCACCCCTCCACTTT
V gene: TRBV4-1; D gene: NA; J gene: TRBJ2-3; clone size: NA; CDR3 protein: CASSHLLPDTQYF; CDR3 DNA: TGCGCCAGCAGCCACCTCCTACCCGATACGCAGTATTTT
V gene: TRBV28; D gene: NA; J gene: TRBJ1-1; clone size: NA; CDR3 protein: CASSLAARREEAFF; CDR3 DNA: TGTGCCAGCAGTTTGGCAGCCAGGCGAGAGGAAGCTTTCTTT
V gene: TRBV5-1; D gene: TRBD2; J gene: TRBJ2-7; clone size: NA; CDR3 protein: CASSLTSASGGEQYF; CDR3 DNA: TGCGCCAGCAGCTTGACCTCGGCTAGCGGGGGCGAGCAGTACTTC
V gene: TRBV18; D gene: TRBD2; J gene: TRBJ2-1; clone size: NA; CDR3 protein: CASSPPMGKAGENEQFF; CDR3 DNA: TGTGCCAGCTCACCACCCATGGGGAAGGCGGGGGAGAATGAGCAGTTCTTC
V gene: TRBV6-4; D gene: TRBD1; J gene: TRBJ2-1; clone size: NA; CDR3 protein: CASSKDRGSNEQFF; CDR3 DNA: TGTGCCAGCAGTAAGGACAGGGGTTCCAATGAGCAGTTCTTC
V gene: TRBV4-1; D gene: TRBD1; J gene: TRBJ1-5; clone size: few; CDR3 protein: CASSPGTGGNQPQHF; CDR3 DNA: TGCGCCAGCAGCCCGGGGACAGGGGGCAATCAGCCCCAGCATTTT
V gene: TRBV12-3/TRBV12-4; D gene: NA; J gene: TRBJ1-3; clone size: NA; CDR3 protein: CASSLDGRTIYF; CDR3 DNA: TGTGCCAGCAGTTTAGATGGGAGGACCATATATTTT
V gene: TRBV4-1; D gene: TRBD1; J gene: TRBJ1-2; clone size: once; CDR3 protein: CASSHSRLGTGGEGYGYTF; CDR3 DNA: TGCGCCAGCAGCCACTCACGACTGGGGACAGGGGGAGAAGGCTATGGCTACACCTTC
V gene: TRBV30; D gene: TRBD1; J gene: TRBJ1-1; clone size: NA; CDR3 protein: CAWSRGVTEAFF; CDR3 DNA: TGTGCCTGGAGCAGGGGGGTTACTGAAGCTTTCTTT